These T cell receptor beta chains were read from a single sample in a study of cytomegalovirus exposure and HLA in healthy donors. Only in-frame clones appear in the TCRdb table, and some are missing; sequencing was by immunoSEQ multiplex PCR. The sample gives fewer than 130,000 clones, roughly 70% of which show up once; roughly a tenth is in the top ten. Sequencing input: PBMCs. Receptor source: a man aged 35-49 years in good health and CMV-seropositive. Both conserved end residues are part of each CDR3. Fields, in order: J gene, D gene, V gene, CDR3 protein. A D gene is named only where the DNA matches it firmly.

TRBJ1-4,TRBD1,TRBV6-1,CASSGELLTGEKLFF
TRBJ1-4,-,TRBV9,CASSVGQGYEKLFF
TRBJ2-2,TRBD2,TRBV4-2,CASSQELAGEAGELFF
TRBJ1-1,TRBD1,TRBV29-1,CSVEEWAGGLTEAFF
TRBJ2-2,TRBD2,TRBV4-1,CASSQGGLAGVGTGELFF
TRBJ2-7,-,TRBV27,CASSLSKGTGGWEQYF
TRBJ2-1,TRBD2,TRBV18,CASSPFSPTGTSGSSEQFF
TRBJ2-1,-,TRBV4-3,CASSQDRTYNEQFF
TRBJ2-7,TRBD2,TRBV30,CAWGGTSGRSYEQYF
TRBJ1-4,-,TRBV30,CAWSGEAGEKLFF
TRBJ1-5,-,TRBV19,CASSAGLYQPQHF
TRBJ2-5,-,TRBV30,CAWSVGDIQETQYF
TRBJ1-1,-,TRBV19,CASREGYTEAFF
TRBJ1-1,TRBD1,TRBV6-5,CASRRRDRGKTEAFF
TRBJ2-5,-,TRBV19,CASSTLRDTQETQYF
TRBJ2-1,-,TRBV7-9,CASSSINNNEQFF
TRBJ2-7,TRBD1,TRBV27,CASSGTGSYEQYF
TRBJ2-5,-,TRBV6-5,CASNHPGQQETQYF
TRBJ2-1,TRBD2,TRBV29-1,CSAPGTSGTDEQFF
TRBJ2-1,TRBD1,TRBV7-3,CASSLYHRGEIFF
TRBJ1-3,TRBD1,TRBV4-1,CASSQGQANGNTIYF
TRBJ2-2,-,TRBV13,CASPSGTGELFF
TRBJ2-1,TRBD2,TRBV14,CASTGLAGPSYNEQFF
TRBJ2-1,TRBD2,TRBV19,CASSIRAAAGAGTLFF
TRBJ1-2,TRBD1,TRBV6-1,CASRPEYQGARGYTF
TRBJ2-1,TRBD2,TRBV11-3,CASSKGWLAGLEGNEQFF
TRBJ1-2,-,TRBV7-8,CASSYNPGTEYGYTF
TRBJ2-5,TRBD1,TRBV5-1,CASSPGQVETQYF
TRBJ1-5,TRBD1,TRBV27,CASSFFRGDQPQHF
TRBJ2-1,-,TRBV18,CASSPERGRGYEQFF
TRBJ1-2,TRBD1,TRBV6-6,CASSRTGAHGYTF
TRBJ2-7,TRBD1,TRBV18,CASREQGAYEQYF
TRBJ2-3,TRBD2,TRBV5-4,CASSSGTSPPTSTDTQYF
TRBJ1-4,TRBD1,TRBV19,CASSLTGTDKSLGEKLFF
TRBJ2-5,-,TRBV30,CAWSADRPQYF
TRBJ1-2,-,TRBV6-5,CASRNRANYGYTF
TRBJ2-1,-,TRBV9,CASSVASSYNEQFF
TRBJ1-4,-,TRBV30,CAWSVQSAKLFF
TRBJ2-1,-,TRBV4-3,CASSQVFDTLSTMEQFF
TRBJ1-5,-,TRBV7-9,CASSLVTGISNQPQHF
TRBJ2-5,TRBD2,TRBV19,CASSKLADYQETQYF
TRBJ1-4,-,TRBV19,CASIGSNEKLFF
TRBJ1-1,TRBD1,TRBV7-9,CASSVDRAFNTEAFF
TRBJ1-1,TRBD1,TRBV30,CAWRTSQGARYTEAFF
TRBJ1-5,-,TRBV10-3,CAISQGSSNQPQHF
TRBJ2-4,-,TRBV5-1,CASSAAEVGDNQYF
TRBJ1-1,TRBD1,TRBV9,CASSGTAWNTEAFF
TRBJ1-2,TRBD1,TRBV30,CAWSEGTGGYTF
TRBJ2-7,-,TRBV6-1,CASSAPEAGWEHEQYF
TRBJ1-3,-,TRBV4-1,CASSQDDSWGNTIYF
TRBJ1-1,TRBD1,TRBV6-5,CASRTGATEAFF
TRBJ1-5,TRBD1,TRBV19,CASSIGTGGSGQPQHF
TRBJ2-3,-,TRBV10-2,CASSEPGQTTDTQYF
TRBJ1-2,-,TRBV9,CASSVEGDPYGYTF
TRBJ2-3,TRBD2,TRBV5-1,CASSLELAGSGDTQYF